The next 18 T cell receptor beta chains were all read from a single sample in a study of T cells in localized non-small cell lung cancer. Using immunoSEQ multiplex PCR, the repertoire was profiled, and TCRdb retains in-frame clones only, with some absent. The table records around 20,000 clones, 70% to 90% of them present only once. The source was peripheral blood, collected before any cancer treatment. All receptors derive from a man between 40 and 75 years old with stage I lung adenocarcinoma.

This chain links TRBV7-9 with TRBJ2-3; TRBD1 matches 7 bases. With V trimmed by 3 bases and J by 2 bases, 8 bases remained unmatched. The CDR3 is made up of 16 amino acids. The V gene's germline CDR1 is SEHNR and CDR2 FQNEAQ (reference sequence). The CDR3 loop is CASSFRQGTITDTQYF. The CDR3 region has the DNA TGTGCCAGCAGCTTTCGACAGGGAACAATCACAGATACGCAGTATTTT.

The chain uses TRBV9 and TRBJ2-1; the match to TRBD2 covers 8 bases. CDR1 and CDR2 (germline): SGDLS, YYNGEE. The V segment lost 4 bases and the J segment 6 bases; nucleotides outside the gene matches: 9. This CDR3 has 15 amino acids. CDR3 nucleotide sequence: TGTGCCAGCAGCCCGACTGCGACTAGCGCCAATGAGCAGTTCTTC. Translated: CASSPTATSANEQFF. Using reference TRBV9 and TRBJ2-1 for the parts outside the CDR3, the full variable domain is DSGVTQTPKHLITATGQRVTLRCSPRSGDLSVYWYQQSLDQGLQFLIQYYNGEERAKGNILERFSAQQFPDLHSELNLSSLELGDSALYFCASSPTATSANEQFFGPGTRLTVL.

This chain connects TRBV2 to TRBJ2-3, with TRBD2 identical over 10 bases. CDR3 length: 13 residues. The V gene end was trimmed by 7 bases and the J gene end by 6 bases; junction bases not matched to a gene: 4. Germline CDR1 SNHLY, CDR2 FYNNEI. CDR3 loop: CASTTSGADTQYF. The DNA for the CDR3 is TGTGCCAGCACAACTAGCGGGGCCGATACGCAGTATTTT.

For the CDR3, the DNA is TGTGCCAGCAGTTTTACAGACCAAGAGACCCAGTACTTC. This encodes CASSFTDQETQYF. V usage is TRBV27 and J usage is TRBJ2-5; no clear D gene. V was clipped by 3 bases and J by 0 bases, with 5 bases between them. Per germline, CDR1 MNHEY and CDR2 SMNVEV (reference sequence). This CDR3 has 13 amino acids.

The chain carries TRBV18 and TRBJ2-6; 7 bases map to TRBD1. V shed 2 bases and J 0 bases; nucleotides not matched to a gene: 4. The V gene's germline CDR1 is KGHSH and CDR2 LQKENI. This CDR3 region has 17 residues. CDR3 loop: CASSPRAGGSGANVLTF. For the CDR3, the DNA is TGTGCCAGCTCACCAAGGGCAGGGGGCTCTGGGGCCAACGTCCTGACTTTC. The entire variable domain, with the rest obtained from reference TRBV18 and TRBJ2-6, is as follows: NAGVMQNPRHLVRRRGQEARLRCSPMKGHSHVYWYRQLPEEGLKFMVYLQKENIIDESGMPKERFSAEFPKEGPSILRIQQVVRGDSAAYFCASSPRAGGSGANVLTFGAGSRLTVL.

Only one count was recorded for this clone. V is TRBV27 and J is TRBJ1-5; no firm D call. Deletions cut 5 bases from V and 4 bases from J, with 9 bases between. This CDR3 spans 13 amino acids. Germline loops: CDR1 MNHEY, CDR2 SMNVEV (reference sequence). The CDR3 DNA reads as TGTGCCAGCAGTCCGGACGGGAATCAGCCCCAGCATTTT. This translates into CASSPDGNQPQHF.

This rearrangement joins TRBV15 to TRBJ2-1, with 10 bases that match TRBD2. CDR1 and CDR2 (germline): LNHNV, YYDKDF (reference sequence). The CDR3 spans 17 residues. The trim removed 1 base at V and 6 bases at J, leaving 9 bases unmatched. CDR3 in amino acids: CATSRVHSSGGPNEQFF. The DNA for the CDR3 is TGTGCCACCAGCAGAGTGCACTCTAGCGGGGGCCCCAATGAGCAGTTCTTC.

This chain joins TRBV9 and TRBJ2-5; D gene unclear. The V and J ends lost 3 bases and 1 base respectively, with 13 bases between them. The CDR3 totals 15 residues. From germline, CDR1 is SGDLS and CDR2 YYNGEE. The CDR3 protein is CASSGPGGSQETQYF. Here the CDR3 DNA reads TGTGCCAGCAGCGGGCCAGGTGGCTCCCAAGAGACCCAGTACTTC. Using reference TRBV9 and TRBJ2-5 for the parts outside the CDR3, the full variable domain is DSGVTQTPKHLITATGQRVTLRCSPRSGDLSVYWYQQSLDQGLQFLIQYYNGEERAKGNILERFSAQQFPDLHSELNLSSLELGDSALYFCASSGPGGSQETQYFGPGTRLLVL.

The CDR3 DNA reads as TGCGCCAGCAGTGAGTCGAATCCGGGAGGGACCGGGGAGCTGTTTTTT. Amino acids: CASSESNPGGTGELFF. V usage is TRBV10-1 and J usage is TRBJ2-2; TRBD2 matches at 8 bases. The CDR3 sequence is 16 residues long. From germline, CDR1 is WNHNN and CDR2 SYGVQD (reference sequence). V trimming: 0 bases; J trimming: 5 bases; junction bases outside the gene matches: 5.

The V gene is TRBV28, the J gene TRBJ1-1, with D possibly being TRBD1 (6 bases). Trimming cost V 3 bases and J 4 bases, with 21 bases left between them. CDR1 is MDHEN and CDR2 is SYDVKM in the germline V gene. This CDR3 has 17 residues. The CDR3 region has the DNA TGTGCCAGCAGTTTCAGTGGTCAGGGGAGGGGAAGCACTGAAGCTTTCTTT. It translates to CASSFSGQGRGSTEAFF.

The V and J genes are TRBV11-2 and TRBJ2-7; 8 nucleotides align to TRBD2. This CDR3 has 16 amino acids. Germline V gene sequence: CDR1 SGHAT, CDR2 FQNNGV. Losses at the gene ends were 3 bases for V and 0 bases for J; bases not matched to a gene: 7. CDR3: CASSFLSGGSSYEQYF. The CDR3 DNA is TGTGCCAGCAGCTTTCTCTCGGGGGGGAGCTCCTACGAGCAGTACTTC.

This rearrangement joins TRBV11-2 to TRBJ2-1, with TRBD1 matching over 7 bases. The V segment lost 10 bases and the J segment 0 bases; nucleotides outside the gene matches: 9. From germline, CDR1 is SGHAT and CDR2 FQNNGV. The CDR3 loop spans 15 amino acids. CDR3 DNA sequence: TGTGCCACCCGGGACAGTGAAAACTCCTACAATGAGCAGTTCTTC. Translated, it gives CATRDSENSYNEQFF.

V gene TRBV14 combines with J gene TRBJ2-3; TRBD2 agrees at 8 bases. V lost 0 bases and J lost 2; bases outside the gene matches: 7. Looked up from germline, CDR1 is SGHDN and CDR2 is FVKESK. CDR3 size: 17 residues. CDR3 sequence reads: CASSQERRGDHTDTQYF. The CDR3 region has the DNA TGTGCCAGCAGCCAAGAAAGGCGGGGGGACCACACAGATACGCAGTATTTT.

V and J are TRBV5-8 and TRBJ1-3; TRBD1 matches at 8 bases. V was pared by 5 bases and J by 2 bases, with 6 bases of the junction left unmatched. CDR1 and CDR2 (germline): SGHTS, YDEGEE. The CDR3 is 15 residues long. DNA for the CDR3: TGTGCCAGCAGATCGGACAGGGTCCCTGGAAACACCATATATTTT. Protein: CASRSDRVPGNTIYF.

This clone was observed a single time. The J gene is TRBJ2-5, the V gene TRBV5-1; 7 nucleotides match TRBD2. This CDR3 spans 14 amino acids. CDR1 and CDR2 from the germline V gene are SGHRS and YFSETQ. V shed 1 base and J 3 bases; nucleotides not matched to a gene: 3. The CDR3 sequence: CASSLWGGEETQYF. CDR3 DNA sequence: TGCGCCAGCAGCTTGTGGGGGGGTGAAGAGACCCAGTACTTC.

The chain joins TRBV7-2 to TRBJ1-2; D may be TRBD1 (6 bases). Trimming cost V 5 bases and J 4 bases, with 17 bases left between them. The length of the CDR3 is 15 residues. Per germline, CDR1 SGHTA and CDR2 FQGNSA. The CDR3 region is CASSRLVTGTYGYTF. DNA of the CDR3: TGTGCCAGCAGCCGACTGGTTACAGGGACCTATGGCTACACCTTC.

The chain has TRBV28 and TRBJ1-5; 8 bases are shared with TRBD1. The CDR3 runs to 15 residues. The germline gives CDR1 MDHEN, CDR2 SYDVKM. The V and J ends lost 4 bases and 9 bases, in that order; junction bases with no gene match: 11. The CDR3 is CASSSQGTGLLPQHF. The DNA for the CDR3 is TGTGCCAGCAGTTCCCAAGGGACAGGTCTACTGCCCCAGCATTTT.

The chain uses TRBV11-2 and TRBJ2-1, with 7 bases lining up with TRBD1. CDR3 length: 14 residues. Germline V gene data show CDR1 as SGHAT and CDR2 as FQNNGV. V shed 6 bases and J 9 bases; nucleotides not matched to a gene: 11. CDR3 DNA sequence: TGTGCCAGCAGTTATCAACCAGGGGGATCTGAGCAGTTCTTC. It encodes CASSYQPGGSEQFF.